This note documents a single T cell receptor beta chain sequence. Other nucleotide sequences from this sample produce the same CDR3. This entry is derived from a study of blood T cell repertoires in COVID-19. Study information: Italy, Spain and the United States were the sources of the convalescent and acute COVID-19 samples. The cDNA or gDNA used as material had been derived from T cells, B-cell-depleted T cells, or PBMCs.

Authors' methods: How many nucleated cells were present was estimated from reference gene primer amplification. Only in-frame clones appear in the TCRdb table, and some are missing; sequencing was by immunoSEQ multiplex PCR. The DNA gave D and trimming, while V, J and clone size come from that table. The sample shows hundreds of thousands of clones, about 85% of them seen only once. This CDR3 contains 16 residues. The germline V gene encodes CDR1 SGHKS and CDR2 YYEKEE (reference sequence). V shed 0 bases, J shed 5 bases, and the junction held 9 bases outside the gene matches. The sequenced sample consisted of peripheral blood. The V gene is TRBV5-5, the J gene TRBJ1-2; TRBD1 aligns across 8 bases. This TCR derives from a man between 35 and 55 years old with acute or convalescent COVID-19. In DNA form, the CDR3 reads TGTGCCAGCAGCTTGGGGGACAGGCTTAATCATTATGGCTACACCTTC. Its translation: CASSLGDRLNHYGYTF.